This T cell receptor beta chain was captured in a study of identical twins. This clonotype was seen repeatedly, ten times or more. As yet, its antigen is unknown. The study's findings and limits: Insertion counts were lower in abundant cord blood beta clonotypes, a trend that memory repertoires did not show.

Unique molecular identifiers were present on the cDNA, and a universal primer site came from template switching. TCRdb fed the 5' RACE reads into MiXCR, producing one record per CDR3 protein. The table includes around 670,000 distinct CDR3 sequences, 5.5% to 7.5% detected once. All donors comprised healthy Caucasians. The CDR3 covers 13 residues. Germline CDR1 reads DFQATT; CDR2 reads SNEGSKA (reference sequence). V lost 5 bases, J lost 4 bases, and 14 bases lay in between. This clonotype originated in a man in his late teens or twenties in good health. The sequencing input was naive T cells sorted from blood. V gene TRBV20-1 combines with J gene TRBJ2-5, with a weak D call TRBD2 (5 bases). The CDR3 here is CSARSVRGETQYF. CDR3 nucleotide sequence: TGCAGTGCTCGGAGCGTTCGGGGAGAGACCCAGTACTTC.